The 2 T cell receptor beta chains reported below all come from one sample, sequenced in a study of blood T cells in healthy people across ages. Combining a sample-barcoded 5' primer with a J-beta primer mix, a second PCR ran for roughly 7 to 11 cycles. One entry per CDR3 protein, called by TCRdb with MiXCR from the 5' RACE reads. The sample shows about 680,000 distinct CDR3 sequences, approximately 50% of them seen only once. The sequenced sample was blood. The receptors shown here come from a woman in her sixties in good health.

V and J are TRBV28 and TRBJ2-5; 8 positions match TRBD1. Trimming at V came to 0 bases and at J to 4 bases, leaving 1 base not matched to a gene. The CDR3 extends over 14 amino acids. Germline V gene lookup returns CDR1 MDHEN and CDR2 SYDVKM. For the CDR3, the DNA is TGTGCCAGCAGTTTATGGCAGGGGGCAGAGACCCAGTACTTC. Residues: CASSLWQGAETQYF.

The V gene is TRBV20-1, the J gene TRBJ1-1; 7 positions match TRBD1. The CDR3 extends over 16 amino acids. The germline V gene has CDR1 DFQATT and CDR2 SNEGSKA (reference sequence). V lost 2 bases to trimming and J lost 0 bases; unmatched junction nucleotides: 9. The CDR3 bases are TGCAGTGCTAGACCCCTGACAGGGACCATGAACACTGAAGCTTTCTTT. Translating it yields CSARPLTGTMNTEAFF.